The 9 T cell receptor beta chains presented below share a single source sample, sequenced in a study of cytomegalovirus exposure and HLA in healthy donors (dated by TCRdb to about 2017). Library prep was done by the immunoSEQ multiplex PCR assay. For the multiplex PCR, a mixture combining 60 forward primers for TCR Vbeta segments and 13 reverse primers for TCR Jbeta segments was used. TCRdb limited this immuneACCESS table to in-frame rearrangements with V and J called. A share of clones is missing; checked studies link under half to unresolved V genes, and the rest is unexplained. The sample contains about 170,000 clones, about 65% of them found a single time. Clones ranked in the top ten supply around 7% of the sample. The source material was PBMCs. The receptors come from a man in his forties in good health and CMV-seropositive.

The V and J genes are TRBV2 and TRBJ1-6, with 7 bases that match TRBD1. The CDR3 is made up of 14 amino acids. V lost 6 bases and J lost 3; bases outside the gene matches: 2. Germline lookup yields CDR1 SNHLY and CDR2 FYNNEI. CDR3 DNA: TGTGCCAGCAGCGGGGACAGCTATAATTCACCCCTCCACTTT. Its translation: CASSGDSYNSPLHF.

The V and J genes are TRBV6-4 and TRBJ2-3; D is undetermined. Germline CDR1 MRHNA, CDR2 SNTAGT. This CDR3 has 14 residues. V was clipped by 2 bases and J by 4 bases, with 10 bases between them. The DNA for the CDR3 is TGTGCCAGCAGTGACGCTGGCAGATCAGATACGCAGTATTTT. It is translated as CASSDAGRSDTQYF.

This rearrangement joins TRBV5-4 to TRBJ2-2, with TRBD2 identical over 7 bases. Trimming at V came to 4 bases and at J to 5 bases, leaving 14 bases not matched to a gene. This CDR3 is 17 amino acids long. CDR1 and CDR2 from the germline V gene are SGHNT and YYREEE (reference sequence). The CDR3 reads CASSPPSGGGETGELFF. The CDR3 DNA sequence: TGTGCCAGCAGCCCGCCGTCTGGGGGGGGAGAGACCGGGGAGCTGTTTTTT.

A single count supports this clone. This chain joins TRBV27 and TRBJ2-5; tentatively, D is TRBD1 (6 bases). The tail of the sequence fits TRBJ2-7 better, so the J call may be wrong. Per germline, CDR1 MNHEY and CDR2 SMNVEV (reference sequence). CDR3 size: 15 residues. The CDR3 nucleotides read TGTGCCAGCAGTTTCCTCGGACAGAGTATCTACGAGCAGTACTTC. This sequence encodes CASSFLGQSIYEQYF.

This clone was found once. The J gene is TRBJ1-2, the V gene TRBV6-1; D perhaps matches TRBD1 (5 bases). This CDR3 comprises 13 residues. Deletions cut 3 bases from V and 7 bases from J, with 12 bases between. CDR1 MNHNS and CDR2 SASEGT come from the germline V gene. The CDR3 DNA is TGTGCCAGCAGTGAGTGGCAGGGCCGTGGCTACACCTTC. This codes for CASSEWQGRGYTF.

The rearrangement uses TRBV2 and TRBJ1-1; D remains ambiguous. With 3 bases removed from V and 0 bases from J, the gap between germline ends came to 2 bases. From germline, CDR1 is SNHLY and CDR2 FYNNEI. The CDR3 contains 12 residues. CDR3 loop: CASSDVNTEAFF. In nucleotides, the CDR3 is TGTGCCAGCAGTGACGTGAACACTGAAGCTTTCTTT.

The CDR3 sequence: CASSHGQKDRRNTEAFF. For the CDR3, the DNA is TGCGCCAGCAGCCACGGACAGAAGGACAGGAGGAACACTGAAGCTTTCTTT. The chain links TRBV4-1 to TRBJ1-1; 7 nucleotides agree with TRBD1. Germline CDR1 MGHRA, CDR2 YSYEKL. Trimming at V came to 3 bases and at J to 1 base, leaving 11 bases not matched to a gene. The CDR3 consists of 17 residues.

Written as DNA, the CDR3 is TGTGCCAGCTCACCGCGTTCTGGTTACGAGCAGTACTTC. Amino acids: CASSPRSGYEQYF. V and J are TRBV18 and TRBJ2-5; the D is unclear. The J call is in doubt because the DNA end fits TRBJ2-7 better. This CDR3 is 13 amino acids long. The germline V gene encodes CDR1 KGHSH and CDR2 LQKENI.

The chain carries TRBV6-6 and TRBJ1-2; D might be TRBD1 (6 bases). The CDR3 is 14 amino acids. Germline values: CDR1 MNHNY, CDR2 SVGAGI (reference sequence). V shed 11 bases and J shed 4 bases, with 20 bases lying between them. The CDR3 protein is CASLYPGQSYGYTF. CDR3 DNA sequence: TGTGCCTCCCTTTACCCGGGACAAAGCTATGGCTACACCTTC.